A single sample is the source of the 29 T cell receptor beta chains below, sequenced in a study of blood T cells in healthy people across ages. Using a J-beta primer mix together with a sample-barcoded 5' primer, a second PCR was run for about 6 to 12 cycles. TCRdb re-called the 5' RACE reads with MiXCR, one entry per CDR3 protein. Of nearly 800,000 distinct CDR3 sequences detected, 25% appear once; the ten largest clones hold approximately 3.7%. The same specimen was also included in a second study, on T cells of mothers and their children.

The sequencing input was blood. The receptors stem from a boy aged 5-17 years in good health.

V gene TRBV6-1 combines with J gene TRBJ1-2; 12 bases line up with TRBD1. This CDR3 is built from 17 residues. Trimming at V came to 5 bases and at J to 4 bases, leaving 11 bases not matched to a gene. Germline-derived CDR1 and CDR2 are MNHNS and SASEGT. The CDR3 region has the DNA TGTGCCAGCAGTCTTACGGGACAGGGGGCGTCGAGCTATGGCTACACCTTC. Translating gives CASSLTGQGASSYGYTF.

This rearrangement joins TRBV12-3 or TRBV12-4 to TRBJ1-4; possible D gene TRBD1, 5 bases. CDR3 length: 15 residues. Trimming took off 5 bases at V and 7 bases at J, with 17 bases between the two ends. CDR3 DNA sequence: TGTGCCAGCAGTACGATAGGGCAGGGATCTGAAAAACTGTTTTTT. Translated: CASSTIGQGSEKLFF.

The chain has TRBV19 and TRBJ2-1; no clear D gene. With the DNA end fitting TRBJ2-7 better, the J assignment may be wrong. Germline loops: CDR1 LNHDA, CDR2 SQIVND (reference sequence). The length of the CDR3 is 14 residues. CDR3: CASSPLTDKNEQYF. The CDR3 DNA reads TGTGCCAGTAGTCCGTTGACGGATAAGAACGAGCAGTACTTC.

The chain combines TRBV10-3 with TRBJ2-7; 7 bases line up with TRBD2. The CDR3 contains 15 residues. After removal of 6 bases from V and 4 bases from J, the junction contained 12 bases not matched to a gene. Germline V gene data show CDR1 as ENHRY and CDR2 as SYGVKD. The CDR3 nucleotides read TGTGCCATCAGCGGGTCTTCCGGGACTATATACGAGCAGTACTTC. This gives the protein CAISGSSGTIYEQYF.

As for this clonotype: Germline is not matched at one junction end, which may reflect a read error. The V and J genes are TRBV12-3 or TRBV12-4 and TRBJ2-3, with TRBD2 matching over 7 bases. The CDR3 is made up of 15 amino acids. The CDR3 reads CASSKGGSFADTQYF. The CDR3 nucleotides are TGCGCCAGCAGTAAGGGCGGGAGTTTTGCAGATACGCAGTATTTT.

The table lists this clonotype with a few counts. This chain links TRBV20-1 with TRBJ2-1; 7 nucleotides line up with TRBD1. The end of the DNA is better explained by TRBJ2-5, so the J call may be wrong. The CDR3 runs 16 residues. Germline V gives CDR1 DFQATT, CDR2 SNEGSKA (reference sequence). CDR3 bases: TGCAGTGCTCCCAGGGGGTACAGATCGCTCCAAGAGACCCAGTACTTC. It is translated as CSAPRGYRSLQETQYF.

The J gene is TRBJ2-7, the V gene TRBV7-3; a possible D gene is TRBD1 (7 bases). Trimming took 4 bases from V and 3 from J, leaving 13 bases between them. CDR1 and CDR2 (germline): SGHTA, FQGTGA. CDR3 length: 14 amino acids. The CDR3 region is CASSWRDSYYEQYF. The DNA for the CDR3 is TGTGCCAGCAGCTGGCGGGACAGTTACTACGAGCAGTACTTC.

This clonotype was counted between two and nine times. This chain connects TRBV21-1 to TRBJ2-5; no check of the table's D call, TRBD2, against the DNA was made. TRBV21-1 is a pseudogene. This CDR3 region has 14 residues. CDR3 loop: CASSNVTGRVTQYF. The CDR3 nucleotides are TGTGCCAGCAGCAACGTCACAGGGAGGGTGACCCAGTACTTC.

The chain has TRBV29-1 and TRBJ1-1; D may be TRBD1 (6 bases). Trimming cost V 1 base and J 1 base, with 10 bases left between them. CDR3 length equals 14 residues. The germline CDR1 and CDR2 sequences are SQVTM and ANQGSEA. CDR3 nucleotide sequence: TGCAGCGTTGAAGGGCAGGGGCGGAACACTGAAGCTTTCTTT. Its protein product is CSVEGQGRNTEAFF. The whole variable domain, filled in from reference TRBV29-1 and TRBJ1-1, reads SAVISQKPSRDICQRGTSLTIQCQVDSQVTMMFWYRQQPGQSLTLIATANQGSEATYESGFVIDKFPISRPNLTFSTLTVSNMSPEDSSIYLCSVEGQGRNTEAFFGQGTRLTVV.

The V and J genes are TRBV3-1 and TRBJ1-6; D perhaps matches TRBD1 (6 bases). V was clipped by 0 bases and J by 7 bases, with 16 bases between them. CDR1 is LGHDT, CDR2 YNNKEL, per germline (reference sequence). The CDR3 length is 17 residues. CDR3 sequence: CASSQDPGAAINSPLHF. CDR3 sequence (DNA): TGTGCCAGCAGCCAAGACCCGGGGGCCGCTATAAATTCACCCCTCCACTTT.

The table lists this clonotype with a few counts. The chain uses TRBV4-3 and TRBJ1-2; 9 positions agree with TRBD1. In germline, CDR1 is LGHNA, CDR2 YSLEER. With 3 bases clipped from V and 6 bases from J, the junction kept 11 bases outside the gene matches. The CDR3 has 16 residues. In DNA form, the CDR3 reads TGCGCCAGCAGCCAGGACAGGACAGGGGCCCTGGATGGCTACACCTTC. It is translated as CASSQDRTGALDGYTF.

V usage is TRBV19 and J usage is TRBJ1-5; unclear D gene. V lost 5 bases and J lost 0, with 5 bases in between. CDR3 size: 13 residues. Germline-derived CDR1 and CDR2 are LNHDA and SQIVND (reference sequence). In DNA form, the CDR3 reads TGTGCCAGTAGTGTAACTAGCAATCAGCCCCAGCATTTT. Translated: CASSVTSNQPQHF.

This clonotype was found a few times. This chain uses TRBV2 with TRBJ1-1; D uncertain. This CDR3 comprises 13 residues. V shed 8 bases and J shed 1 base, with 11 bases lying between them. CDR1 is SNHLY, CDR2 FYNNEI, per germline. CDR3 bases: TGTGCCAGCGCCCTTGAACAGAACACTGAAGCTTTCTTT. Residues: CASALEQNTEAFF. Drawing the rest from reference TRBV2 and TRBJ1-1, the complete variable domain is EPEVTQTPSHQVTQMGQEVILRCVPISNHLYFYWYRQILGQKVEFLVSFYNNEISEKSEIFDDQFSVERPDGSNFTLKIRSTKLEDSAMYFCASALEQNTEAFFGQGTRLTVV.

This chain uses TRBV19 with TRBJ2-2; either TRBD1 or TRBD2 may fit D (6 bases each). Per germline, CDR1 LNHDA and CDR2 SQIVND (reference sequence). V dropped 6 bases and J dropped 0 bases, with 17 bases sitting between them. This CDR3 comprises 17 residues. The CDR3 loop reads CASSRGGSITNTGELFF. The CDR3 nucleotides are TGTGCCAGTAGCAGGGGAGGCTCCATTACGAACACCGGGGAGCTGTTTTTT.

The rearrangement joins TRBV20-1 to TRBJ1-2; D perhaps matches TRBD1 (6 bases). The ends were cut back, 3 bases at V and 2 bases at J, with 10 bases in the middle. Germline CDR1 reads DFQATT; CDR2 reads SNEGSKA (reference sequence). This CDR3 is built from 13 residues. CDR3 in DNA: TGCAGTGCTAGCTGGGACAACAACTATGGCTACACCTTC. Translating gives CSASWDNNYGYTF.

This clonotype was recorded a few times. The DNA for the CDR3 is TGCAGTGCTAGAGAATTGACACATAATGAGCAGTTCTTC. Protein product: CSARELTHNEQFF. The V call is TRBV20-1, the J call TRBJ2-5, with no clear D. The J call could be wrong; TRBJ2-1 is a better fit for the DNA end. This CDR3 has 13 residues. CDR1 and CDR2 from the germline V gene are DFQATT and SNEGSKA (reference sequence).

This CDR3 is CASSLALADAYEQYF. Written as DNA, the CDR3 is TGTGCCAGCAGCTTAGCCCTAGCTGACGCCTACGAGCAGTACTTC. The V and J genes are TRBV7-2 and TRBJ2-7, with D maybe TRBD2 (5 bases). CDR1 is SGHTA, CDR2 FQGNSA, per germline. V was pared by 0 bases and J by 2 bases, with 11 bases between. The CDR3 loop spans 15 amino acids.

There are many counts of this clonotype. The CDR3 is CASSHQMSVGAYEQYF. Written as DNA, the CDR3 is TGTGCCAGCAGCCACCAAATGTCGGTGGGAGCCTACGAGCAGTACTTC. The chain joins TRBV3-1 to TRBJ2-7; D perhaps matches TRBD2 (5 bases). Germline V lookup: CDR1 LGHDT, CDR2 YNNKEL (reference sequence). The CDR3 runs 16 residues. Trimming left V 3 bases short and J 2 bases short, with 17 bases between.

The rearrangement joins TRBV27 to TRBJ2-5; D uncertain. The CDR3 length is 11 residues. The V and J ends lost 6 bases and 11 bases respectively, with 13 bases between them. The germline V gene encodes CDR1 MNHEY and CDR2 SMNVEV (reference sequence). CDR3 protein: CASRKAYEQYF. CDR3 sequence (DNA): TGTGCCAGCAGGAAAGCCTACGAACAGTACTTC.

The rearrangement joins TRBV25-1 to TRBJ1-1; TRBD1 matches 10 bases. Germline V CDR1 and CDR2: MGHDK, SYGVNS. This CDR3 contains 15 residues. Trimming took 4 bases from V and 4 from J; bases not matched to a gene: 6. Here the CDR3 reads CASSVAGTGATEAFF. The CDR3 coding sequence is TGTGCCAGCAGTGTTGCCGGGACAGGGGCCACTGAAGCTTTCTTT.

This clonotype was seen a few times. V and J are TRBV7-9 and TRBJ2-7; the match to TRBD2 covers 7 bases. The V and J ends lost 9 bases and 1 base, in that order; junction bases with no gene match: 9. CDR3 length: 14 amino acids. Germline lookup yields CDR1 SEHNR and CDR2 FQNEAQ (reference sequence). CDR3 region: CARKPSGESYEQYF. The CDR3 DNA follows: TGTGCCAGGAAACCTAGCGGTGAATCCTACGAGCAGTACTTC.

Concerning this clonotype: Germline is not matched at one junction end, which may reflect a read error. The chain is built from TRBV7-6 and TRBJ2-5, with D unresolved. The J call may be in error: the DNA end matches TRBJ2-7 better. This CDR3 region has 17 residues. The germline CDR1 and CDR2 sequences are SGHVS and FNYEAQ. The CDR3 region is CASGLGPAPKGSYEQYF. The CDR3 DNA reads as TGTGCCAGCGGCTTAGGCCCCGCGCCCAAGGGCTCCTACGAGCAGTACTTC.

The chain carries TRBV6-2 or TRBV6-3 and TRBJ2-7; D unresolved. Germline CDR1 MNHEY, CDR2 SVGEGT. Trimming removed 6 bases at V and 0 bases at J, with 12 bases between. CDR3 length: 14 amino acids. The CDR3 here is CASSYGLLSYEQYF. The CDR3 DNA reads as TGTGCCAGCAGCTACGGGCTCCTCTCCTACGAGCAGTACTTC.

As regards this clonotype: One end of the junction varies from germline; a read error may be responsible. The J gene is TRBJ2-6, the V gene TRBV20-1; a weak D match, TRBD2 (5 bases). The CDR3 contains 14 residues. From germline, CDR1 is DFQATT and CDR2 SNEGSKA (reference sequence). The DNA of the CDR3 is TGCAGTGCCAGAGAGGGAACTGGGGCCAACGTCCTGACTTTC. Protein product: CSAREGTGANVLTF.

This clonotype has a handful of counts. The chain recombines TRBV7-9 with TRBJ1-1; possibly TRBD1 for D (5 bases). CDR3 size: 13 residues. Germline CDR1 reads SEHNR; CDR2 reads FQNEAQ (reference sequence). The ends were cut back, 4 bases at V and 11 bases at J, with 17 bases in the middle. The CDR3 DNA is TGTGCCAGCAGCTACGTGGAGGGGCCGGAGGCTTTCTTT. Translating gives CASSYVEGPEAFF.

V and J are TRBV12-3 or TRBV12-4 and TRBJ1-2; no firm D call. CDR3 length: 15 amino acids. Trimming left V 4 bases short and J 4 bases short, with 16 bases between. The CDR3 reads CASSSDTTVLYGYTF. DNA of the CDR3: TGTGCCAGCAGTTCAGACACTACTGTTCTCTATGGCTACACCTTC.

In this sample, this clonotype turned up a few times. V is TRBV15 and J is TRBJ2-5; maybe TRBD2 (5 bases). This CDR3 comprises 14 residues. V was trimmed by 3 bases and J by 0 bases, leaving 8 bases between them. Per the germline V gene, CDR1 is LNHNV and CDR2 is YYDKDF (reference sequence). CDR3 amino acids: CATSSTGNQETQYF. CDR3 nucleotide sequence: TGTGCCACCAGCAGTACCGGGAACCAAGAGACCCAGTACTTC.

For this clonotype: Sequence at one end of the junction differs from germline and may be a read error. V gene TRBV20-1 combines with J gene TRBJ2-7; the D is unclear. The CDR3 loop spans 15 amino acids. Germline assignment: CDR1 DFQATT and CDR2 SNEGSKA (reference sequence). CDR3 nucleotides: TGCAGTGCTAGAGATCGAAACCTAGGGATCTACGGGCAGTACTTC. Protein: CSARDRNLGIYGQYF.

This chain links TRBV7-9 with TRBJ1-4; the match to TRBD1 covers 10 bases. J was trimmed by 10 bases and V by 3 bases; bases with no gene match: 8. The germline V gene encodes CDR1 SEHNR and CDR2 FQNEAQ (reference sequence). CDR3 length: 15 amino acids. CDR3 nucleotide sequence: TGTGCCAGCAGCTTGGACGACAGGGGGCTCGGAAAACTGTTTTTT. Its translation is CASSLDDRGLGKLFF.